The clone carrying this T cell receptor beta chain was counted a few times. Its antigen is unidentified. The CDR3 sequence is 13 residues long. Trimming cost V 6 bases and J 7 bases; bases outside gene matches: 9. Germline V lookup: CDR1 GTSNPN, CDR2 SVGIG (reference sequence). Each sample received Survey-level depth of up to 500,000 reads. Data came from immunoSEQ multiplex PCR; TCRdb stores just in-frame clones and leaves some out. The table records approximately 37,000 clones, 60% to 75% of them present only once. The source of the sample is a study of pediatric ulcerative colitis. Study-level findings and limits: This repertoire reflects total lymphocytes rather than subpopulations like regulatory T cells. Rectal repertoires separated controls, mild-moderate and acute severe colitis.

The rectum was sampled with one to two pinch biopsies at colonoscopy. The rearrangement uses TRBV30 and TRBJ1-1; TRBD1 aligns across 9 bases. Sequenced material: gut tissue. This clonotype was sampled from a boy younger than 18 with severe ulcerative colitis. For the CDR3, the DNA is TGTGCCTGTAAGCCGGGACAGGGAGGTGAAGCTTTCTTT. Its protein product is CACKPGQGGEAFF.